This T cell receptor beta chain was sequenced in a study of cytomegalovirus exposure and HLA in healthy donors. Whole-study results and caveats: Later analysis associated a missense DCLRE1C variant with TCR beta V- and J-gene trimming.

Notes on this clone: The target antigen is unknown.

The ends were cut back, 7 bases at V and 4 bases at J, with 13 bases in the middle. The V gene's germline CDR1 is SNHLY and CDR2 FYNNEI. This CDR3 spans 13 amino acids. The PCR employed 60 Vbeta primers together with 13 Jbeta primers. This table comes from immunoSEQ multiplex PCR, and its TCRdb copy is limited to in-frame clones, with some not included. The repertoire holds more than 100,000 clones, with approximately 10% as singletons. This TCR derives from a woman aged 40 to 49 in good health and CMV-seropositive. The sequencing input was PBMCs. V is TRBV2 and J is TRBJ1-2; no clear D gene. This CDR3 reads CASIGERSYGYTF. CDR3 bases: TGTGCCAGCATCGGAGAAAGGAGCTATGGCTACACCTTC. The full variable domain, its missing parts supplied by reference TRBV2 and TRBJ1-2, is EPEVTQTPSHQVTQMGQEVILRCVPISNHLYFYWYRQILGQKVEFLVSFYNNEISEKSEIFDDQFSVERPDGSNFTLKIRSTKLEDSAMYFCASIGERSYGYTFGSGTRLTVV.